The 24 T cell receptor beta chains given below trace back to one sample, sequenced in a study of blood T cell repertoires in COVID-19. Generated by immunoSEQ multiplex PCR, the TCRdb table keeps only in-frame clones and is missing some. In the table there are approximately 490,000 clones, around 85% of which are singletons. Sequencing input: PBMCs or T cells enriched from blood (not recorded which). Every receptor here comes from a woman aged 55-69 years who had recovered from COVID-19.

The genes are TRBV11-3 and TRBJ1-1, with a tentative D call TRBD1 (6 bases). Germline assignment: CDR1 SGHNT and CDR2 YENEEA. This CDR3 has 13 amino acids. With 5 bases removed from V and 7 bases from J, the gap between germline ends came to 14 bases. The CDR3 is CASSPLRGDEAFF. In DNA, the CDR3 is TGTGCCAGCAGCCCTCTCAGGGGTGATGAAGCTTTCTTT.

The CDR3 DNA reads TGTGCCAGCAGTTCGGACAGGCGCTATGGCTACACCTTC. Translation: CASSSDRRYGYTF. V is TRBV12-3 or TRBV12-4 and J is TRBJ1-2, with 7 positions matching TRBD1. This CDR3 spans 13 amino acids. Germline trimming cut 4 bases from V and 4 bases from J; bases unmatched to any gene: 3.

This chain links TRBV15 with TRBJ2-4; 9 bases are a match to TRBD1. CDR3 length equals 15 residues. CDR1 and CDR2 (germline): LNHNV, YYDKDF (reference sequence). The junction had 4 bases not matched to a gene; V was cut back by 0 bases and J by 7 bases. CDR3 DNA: TGTGCCACCAGCAGAGATAGGGACAGGGCCAACATTCAGTACTTC. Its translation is CATSRDRDRANIQYF.

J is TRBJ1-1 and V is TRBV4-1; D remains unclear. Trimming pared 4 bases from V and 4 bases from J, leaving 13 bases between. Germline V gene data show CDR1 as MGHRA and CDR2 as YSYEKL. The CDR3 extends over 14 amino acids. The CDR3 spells CASSPRREATEAFF. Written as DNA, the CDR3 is TGCGCCAGCAGCCCTCGGAGGGAGGCCACTGAAGCTTTCTTT.

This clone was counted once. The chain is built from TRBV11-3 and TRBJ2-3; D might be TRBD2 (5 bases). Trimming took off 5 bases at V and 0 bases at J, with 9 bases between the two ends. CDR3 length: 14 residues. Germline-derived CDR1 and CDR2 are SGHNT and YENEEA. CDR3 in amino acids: CASSPRRSTDTQYF. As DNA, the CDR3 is TGTGCCAGCAGCCCCCGGAGGAGCACAGATACGCAGTATTTT.

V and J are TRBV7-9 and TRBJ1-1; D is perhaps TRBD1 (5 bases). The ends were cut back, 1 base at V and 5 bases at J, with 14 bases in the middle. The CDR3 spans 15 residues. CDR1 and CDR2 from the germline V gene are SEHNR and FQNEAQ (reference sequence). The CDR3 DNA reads TGTGCCAGCAGCTTAGTTCGACAGTTTACGACTGAAGCTTTCTTT. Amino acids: CASSLVRQFTTEAFF. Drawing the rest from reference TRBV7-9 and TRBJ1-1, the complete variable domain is DTGVSQNPRHKITKRGQNVTFRCDPISEHNRLYWYRQTLGQGPEFLTYFQNEAQLEKSRLLSDRFSAERPKGSFSTLEIQRTEQGDSAMYLCASSLVRQFTTEAFFGQGTRLTVV.

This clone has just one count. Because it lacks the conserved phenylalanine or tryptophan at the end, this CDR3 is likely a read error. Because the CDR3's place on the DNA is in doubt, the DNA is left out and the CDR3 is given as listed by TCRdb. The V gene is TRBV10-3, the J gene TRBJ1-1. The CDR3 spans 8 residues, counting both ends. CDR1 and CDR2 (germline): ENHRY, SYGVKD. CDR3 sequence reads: CAISGEVR.

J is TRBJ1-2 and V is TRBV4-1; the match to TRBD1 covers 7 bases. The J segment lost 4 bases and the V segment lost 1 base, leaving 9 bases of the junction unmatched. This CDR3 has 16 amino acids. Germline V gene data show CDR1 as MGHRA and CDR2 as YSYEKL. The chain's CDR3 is CASSQGLRDRPYGYTF. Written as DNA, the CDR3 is TGCGCCAGCAGCCAAGGCCTTCGGGACAGACCCTATGGCTACACCTTC.

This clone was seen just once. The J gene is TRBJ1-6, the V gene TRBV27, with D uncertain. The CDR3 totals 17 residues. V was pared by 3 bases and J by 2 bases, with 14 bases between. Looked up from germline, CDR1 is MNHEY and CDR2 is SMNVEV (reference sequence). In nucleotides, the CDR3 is TGTGCCAGCAGTTTTTCCCAAAGAACTACCTATAATTCACCCCTCCACTTT. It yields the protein CASSFSQRTTYNSPLHF.

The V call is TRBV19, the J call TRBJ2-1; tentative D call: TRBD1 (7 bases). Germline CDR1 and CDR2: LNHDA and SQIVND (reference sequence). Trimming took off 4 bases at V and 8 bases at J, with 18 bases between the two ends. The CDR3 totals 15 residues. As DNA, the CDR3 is TGTGCCAGTAGTAAGTGGCGTCAGGGGGGCGATGAGCAGTTCTTC. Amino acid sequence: CASSKWRQGGDEQFF.

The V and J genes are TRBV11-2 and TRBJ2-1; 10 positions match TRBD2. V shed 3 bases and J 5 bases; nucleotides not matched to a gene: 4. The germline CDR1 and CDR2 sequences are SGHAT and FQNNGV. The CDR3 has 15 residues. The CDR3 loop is CASSFSLAGNNEQFF. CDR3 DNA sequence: TGTGCCAGCAGCTTTTCACTAGCGGGGAACAATGAGCAGTTCTTC.

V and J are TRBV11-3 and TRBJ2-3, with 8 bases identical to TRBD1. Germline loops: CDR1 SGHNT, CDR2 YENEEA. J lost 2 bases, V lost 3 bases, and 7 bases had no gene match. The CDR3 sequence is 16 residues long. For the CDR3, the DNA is TGTGCCAGCAGCTTGTGGACAGGGCGGAACACAGATACGCAGTATTTT. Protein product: CASSLWTGRNTDTQYF.

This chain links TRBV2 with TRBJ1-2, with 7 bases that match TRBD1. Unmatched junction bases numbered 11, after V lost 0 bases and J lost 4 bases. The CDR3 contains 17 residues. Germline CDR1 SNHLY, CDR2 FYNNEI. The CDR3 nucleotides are TGTGCCAGCAGTGAAGCGCAGGGGGGTATGACGAGCTATGGCTACACCTTC. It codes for CASSEAQGGMTSYGYTF.

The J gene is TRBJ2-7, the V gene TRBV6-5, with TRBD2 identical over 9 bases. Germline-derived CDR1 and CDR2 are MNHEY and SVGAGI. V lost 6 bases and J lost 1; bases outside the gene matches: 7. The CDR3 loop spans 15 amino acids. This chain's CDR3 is CASRRGGGESYEQYV. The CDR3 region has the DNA TGTGCCAGCAGACGAGGCGGGGGGGAATCCTACGAGCAGTACGTC.

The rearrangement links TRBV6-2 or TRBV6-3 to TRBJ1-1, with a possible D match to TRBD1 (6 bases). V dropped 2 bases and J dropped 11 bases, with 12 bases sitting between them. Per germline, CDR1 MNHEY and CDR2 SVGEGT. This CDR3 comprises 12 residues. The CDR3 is CASSYIGTMAFF. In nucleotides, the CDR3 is TGTGCCAGCAGTTACATCGGGACAATGGCTTTCTTT.

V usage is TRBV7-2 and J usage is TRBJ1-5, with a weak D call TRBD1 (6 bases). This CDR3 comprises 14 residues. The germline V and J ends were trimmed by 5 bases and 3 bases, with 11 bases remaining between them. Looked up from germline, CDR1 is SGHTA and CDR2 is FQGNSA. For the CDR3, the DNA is TGTGCCAGCAGCCAGGGGCGGATCAATCAGCCCCAGCATTTT. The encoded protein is CASSQGRINQPQHF.

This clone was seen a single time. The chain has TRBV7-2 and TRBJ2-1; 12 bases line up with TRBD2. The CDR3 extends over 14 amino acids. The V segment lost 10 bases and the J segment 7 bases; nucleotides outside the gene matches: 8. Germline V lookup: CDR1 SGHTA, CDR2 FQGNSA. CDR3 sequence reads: CATRTSGALNEQFF. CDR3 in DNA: TGTGCCACCCGGACTAGCGGGGCCTTGAATGAGCAGTTCTTC.

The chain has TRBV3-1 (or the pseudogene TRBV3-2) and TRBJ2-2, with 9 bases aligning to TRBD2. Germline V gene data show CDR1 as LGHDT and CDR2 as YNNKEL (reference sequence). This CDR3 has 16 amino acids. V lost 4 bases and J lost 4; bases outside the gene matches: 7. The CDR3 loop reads CASSRSGGRVTGELFF. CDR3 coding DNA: TGTGCCAGCAGCCGGAGCGGGGGGCGGGTCACCGGGGAGCTGTTTTTT.

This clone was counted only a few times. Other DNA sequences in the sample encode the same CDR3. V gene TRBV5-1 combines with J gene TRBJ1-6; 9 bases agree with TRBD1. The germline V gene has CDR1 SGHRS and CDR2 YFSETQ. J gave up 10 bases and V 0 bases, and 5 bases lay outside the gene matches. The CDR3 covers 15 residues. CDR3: CASSLAGTGYSPLHF. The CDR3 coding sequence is TGCGCCAGCAGCTTGGCCGGGACAGGGTACTCACCCCTCCACTTT.

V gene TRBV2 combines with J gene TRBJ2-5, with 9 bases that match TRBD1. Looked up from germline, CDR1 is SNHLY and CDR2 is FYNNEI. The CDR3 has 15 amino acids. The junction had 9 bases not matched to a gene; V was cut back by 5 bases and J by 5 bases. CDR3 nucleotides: TGTGCCAGCAGTAAGAGGGACAGGGTTCTCGAGACCCAGTACTTC. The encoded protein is CASSKRDRVLETQYF.

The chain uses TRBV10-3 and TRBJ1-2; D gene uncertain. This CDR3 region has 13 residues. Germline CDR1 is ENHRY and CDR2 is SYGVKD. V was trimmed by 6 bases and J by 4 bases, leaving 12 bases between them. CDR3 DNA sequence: TGTGCCATCAGCGCCCCGAGCCGCTATGGCTACACCTTC. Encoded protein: CAISAPSRYGYTF.

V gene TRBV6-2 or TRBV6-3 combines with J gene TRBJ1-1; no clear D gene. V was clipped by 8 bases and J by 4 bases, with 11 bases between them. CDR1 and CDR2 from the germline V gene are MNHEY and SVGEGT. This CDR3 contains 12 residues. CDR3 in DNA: TGTGCCAGCGGCCCTTGGCTCACTGAAGCTTTCTTT. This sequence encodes CASGPWLTEAFF.

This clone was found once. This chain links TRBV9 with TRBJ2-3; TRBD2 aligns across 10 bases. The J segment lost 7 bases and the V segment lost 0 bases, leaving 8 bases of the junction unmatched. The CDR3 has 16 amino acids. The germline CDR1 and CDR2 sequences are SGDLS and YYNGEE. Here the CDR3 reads CASSVAPTSGENTQYF. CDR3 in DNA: TGTGCCAGCAGCGTAGCTCCAACTAGCGGGGAGAATACGCAGTATTTT.

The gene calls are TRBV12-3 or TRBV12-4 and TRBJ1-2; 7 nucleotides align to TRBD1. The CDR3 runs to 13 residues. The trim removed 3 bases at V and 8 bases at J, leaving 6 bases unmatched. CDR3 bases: TGTGCCAGCAGTTTGAGGAGGGGGCCAGGCTACACCTTC. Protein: CASSLRRGPGYTF.